This TCR beta chain was identified during a study of blood T cells in healthy people across ages. The authors ran a second PCR of about 6 to 11 cycles using a sample-barcoded 5' primer and a J-beta primer mix. TCRdb passed the 5' RACE reads through MiXCR, listing each CDR3 protein once. The sample shows about 1,500,000 distinct CDR3 sequences, roughly 30% of them seen only once. Caucasian, healthy and from Russia, the donors were aged between roughly 6 and 95. The CDR3 consists of 15 residues. CDR1 and CDR2 from the germline V gene are SNHLY and FYNNEI. V gave up 7 bases and J gave up 3 bases; unmatched junction bases: 7.

The chain combines TRBV2 with TRBJ2-2, with 8 nucleotides matching TRBD1. Sequencing input: blood. The sequence came from a woman aged 30 to 39 in good health. Here the CDR3 DNA reads TGTGCCAGCACCGCAGGGGGCACGGACACCGGGGAGCTGTTTTTT. It encodes CASTAGGTDTGELFF. Looking up the rest from reference TRBV2 and TRBJ2-2 gives the full variable domain: EPEVTQTPSHQVTQMGQEVILRCVPISNHLYFYWYRQILGQKVEFLVSFYNNEISEKSEIFDDQFSVERPDGSNFTLKIRSTKLEDSAMYFCASTAGGTDTGELFFGEGSRLTVL.